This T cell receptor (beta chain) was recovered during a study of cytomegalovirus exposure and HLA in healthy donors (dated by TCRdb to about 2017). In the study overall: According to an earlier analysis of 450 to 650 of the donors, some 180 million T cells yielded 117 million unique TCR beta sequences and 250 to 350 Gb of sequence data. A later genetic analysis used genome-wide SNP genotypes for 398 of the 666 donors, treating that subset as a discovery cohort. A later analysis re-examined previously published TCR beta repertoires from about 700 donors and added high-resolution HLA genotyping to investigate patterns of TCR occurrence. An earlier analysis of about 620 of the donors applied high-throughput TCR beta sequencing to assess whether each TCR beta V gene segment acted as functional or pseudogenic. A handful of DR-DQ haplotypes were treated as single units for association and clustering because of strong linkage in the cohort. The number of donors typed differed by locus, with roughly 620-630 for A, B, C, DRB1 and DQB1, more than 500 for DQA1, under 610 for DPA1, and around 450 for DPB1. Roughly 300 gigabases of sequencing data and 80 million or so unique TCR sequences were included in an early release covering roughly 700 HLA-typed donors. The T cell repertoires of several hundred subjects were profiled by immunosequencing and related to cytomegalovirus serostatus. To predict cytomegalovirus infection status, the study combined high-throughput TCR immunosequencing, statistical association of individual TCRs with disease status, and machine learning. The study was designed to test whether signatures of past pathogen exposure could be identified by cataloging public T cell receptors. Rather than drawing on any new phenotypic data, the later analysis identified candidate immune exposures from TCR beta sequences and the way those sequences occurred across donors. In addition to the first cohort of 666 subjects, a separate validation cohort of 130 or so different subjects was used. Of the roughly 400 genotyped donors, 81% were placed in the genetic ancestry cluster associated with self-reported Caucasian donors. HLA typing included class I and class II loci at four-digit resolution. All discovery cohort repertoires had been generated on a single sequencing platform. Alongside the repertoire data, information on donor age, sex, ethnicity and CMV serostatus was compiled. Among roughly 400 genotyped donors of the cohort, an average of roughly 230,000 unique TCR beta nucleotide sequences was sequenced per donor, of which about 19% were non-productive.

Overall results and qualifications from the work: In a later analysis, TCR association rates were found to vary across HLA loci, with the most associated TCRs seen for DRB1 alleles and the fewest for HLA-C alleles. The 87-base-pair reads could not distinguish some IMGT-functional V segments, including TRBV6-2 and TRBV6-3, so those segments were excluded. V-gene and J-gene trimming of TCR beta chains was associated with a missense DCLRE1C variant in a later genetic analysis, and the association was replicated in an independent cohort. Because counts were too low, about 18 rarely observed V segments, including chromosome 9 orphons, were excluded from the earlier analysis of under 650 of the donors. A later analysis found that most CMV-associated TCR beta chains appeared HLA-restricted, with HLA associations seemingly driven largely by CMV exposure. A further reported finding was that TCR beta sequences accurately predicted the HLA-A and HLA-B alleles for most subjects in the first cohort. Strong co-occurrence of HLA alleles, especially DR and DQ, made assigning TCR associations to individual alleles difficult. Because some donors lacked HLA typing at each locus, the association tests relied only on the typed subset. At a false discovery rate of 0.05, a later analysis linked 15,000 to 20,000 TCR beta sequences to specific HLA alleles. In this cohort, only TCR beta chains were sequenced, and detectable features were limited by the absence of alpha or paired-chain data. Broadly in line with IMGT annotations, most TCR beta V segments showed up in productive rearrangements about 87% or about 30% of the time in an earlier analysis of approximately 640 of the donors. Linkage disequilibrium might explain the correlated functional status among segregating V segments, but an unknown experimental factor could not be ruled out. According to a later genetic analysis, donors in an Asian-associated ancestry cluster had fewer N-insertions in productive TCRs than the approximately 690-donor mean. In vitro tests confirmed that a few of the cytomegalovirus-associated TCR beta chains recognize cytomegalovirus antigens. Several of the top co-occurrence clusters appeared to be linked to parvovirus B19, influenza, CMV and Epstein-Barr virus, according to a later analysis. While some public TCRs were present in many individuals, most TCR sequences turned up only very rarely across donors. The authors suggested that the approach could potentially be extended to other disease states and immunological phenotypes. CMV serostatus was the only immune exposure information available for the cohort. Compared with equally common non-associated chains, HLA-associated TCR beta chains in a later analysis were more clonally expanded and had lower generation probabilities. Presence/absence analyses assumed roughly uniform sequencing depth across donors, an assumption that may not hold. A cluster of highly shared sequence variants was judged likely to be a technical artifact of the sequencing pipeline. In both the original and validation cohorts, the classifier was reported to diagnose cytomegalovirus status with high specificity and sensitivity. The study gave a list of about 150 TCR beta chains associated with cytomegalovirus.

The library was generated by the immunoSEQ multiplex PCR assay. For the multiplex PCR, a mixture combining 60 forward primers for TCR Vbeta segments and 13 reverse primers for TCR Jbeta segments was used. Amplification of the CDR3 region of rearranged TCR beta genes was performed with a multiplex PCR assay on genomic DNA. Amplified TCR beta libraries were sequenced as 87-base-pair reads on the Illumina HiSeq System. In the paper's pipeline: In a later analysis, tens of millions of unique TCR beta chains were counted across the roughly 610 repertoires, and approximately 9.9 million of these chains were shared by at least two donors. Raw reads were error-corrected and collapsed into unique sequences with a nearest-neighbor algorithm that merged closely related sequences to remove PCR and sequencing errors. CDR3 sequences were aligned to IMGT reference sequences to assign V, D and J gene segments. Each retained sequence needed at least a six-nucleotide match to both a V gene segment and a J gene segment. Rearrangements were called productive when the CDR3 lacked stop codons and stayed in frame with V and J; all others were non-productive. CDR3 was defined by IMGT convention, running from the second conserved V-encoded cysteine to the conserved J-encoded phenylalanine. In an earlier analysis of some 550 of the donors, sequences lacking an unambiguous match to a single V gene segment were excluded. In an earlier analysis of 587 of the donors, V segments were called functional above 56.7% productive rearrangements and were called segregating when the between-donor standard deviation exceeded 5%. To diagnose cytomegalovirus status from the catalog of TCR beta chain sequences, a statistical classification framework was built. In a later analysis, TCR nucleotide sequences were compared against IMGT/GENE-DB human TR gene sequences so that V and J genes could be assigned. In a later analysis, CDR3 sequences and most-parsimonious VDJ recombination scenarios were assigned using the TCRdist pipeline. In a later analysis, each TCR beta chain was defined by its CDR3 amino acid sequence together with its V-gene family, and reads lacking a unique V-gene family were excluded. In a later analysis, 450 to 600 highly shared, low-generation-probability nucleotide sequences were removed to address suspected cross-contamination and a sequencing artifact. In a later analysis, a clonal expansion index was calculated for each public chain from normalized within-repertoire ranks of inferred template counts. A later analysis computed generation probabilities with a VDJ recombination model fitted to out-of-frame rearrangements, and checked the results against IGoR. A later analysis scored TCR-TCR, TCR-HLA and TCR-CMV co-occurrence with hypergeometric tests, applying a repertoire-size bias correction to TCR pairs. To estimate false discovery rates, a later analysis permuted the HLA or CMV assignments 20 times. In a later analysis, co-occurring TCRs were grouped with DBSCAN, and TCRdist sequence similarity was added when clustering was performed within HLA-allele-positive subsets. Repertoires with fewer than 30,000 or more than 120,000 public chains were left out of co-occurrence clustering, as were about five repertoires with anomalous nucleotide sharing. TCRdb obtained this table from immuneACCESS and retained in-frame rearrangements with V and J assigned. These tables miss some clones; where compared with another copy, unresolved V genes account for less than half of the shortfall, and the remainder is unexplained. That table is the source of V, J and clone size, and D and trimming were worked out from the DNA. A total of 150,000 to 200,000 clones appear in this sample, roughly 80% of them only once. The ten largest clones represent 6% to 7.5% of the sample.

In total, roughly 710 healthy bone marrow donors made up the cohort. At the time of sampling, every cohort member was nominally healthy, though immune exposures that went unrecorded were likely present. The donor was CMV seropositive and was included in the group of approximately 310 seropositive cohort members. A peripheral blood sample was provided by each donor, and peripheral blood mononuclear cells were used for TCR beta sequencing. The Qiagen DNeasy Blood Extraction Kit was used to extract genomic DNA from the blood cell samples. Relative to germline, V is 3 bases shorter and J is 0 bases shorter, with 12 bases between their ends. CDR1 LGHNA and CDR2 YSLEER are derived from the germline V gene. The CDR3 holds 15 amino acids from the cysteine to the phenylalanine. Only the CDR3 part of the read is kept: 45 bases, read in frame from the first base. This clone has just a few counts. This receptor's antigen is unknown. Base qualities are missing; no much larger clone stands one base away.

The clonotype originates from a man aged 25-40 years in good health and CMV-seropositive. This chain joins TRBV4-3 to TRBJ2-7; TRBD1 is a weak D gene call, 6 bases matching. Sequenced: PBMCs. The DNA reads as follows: TGCGCCAGCAGCCATTACAGGGAAAGCTCCTACGAGCAGTACTTC. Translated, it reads CASSHYRESSYEQYF.